Following are 3 T cell receptor beta chains from one sample sequenced in a study of cytomegalovirus exposure and HLA in healthy donors. Clones were sequenced by immunoSEQ multiplex PCR, and TCRdb holds only the in-frame ones, with some missing. The sample yields some 140,000 clones, approximately 82% seen once. The specimen was PBMCs. The source is a man aged 25-45 years in good health and CMV-seropositive.

The chain recombines TRBV15 with TRBJ2-7, with D maybe TRBD1 (5 bases). The germline V gene encodes CDR1 LNHNV and CDR2 YYDKDF (reference sequence). The length of the CDR3 is 14 residues. V lost 1 base to trimming and J lost 5 bases, with 12 bases between them. The CDR3 loop is CATSRGAGINEQYF. The CDR3, as DNA: TGTGCCACCAGCAGAGGGGCAGGGATCAACGAGCAGTACTTC.

The chain uses TRBV4-2 and TRBJ2-7, with a possible D match to TRBD2 (5 bases). V was pared by 4 bases and J by 5 bases, with 15 bases between. Germline V lookup: CDR1 LGHNA, CDR2 YNFKEQ. CDR3 length: 14 amino acids. The CDR3 spells CASSLRTGEDEQYF. The CDR3 DNA follows: TGTGCCAGCAGCCTTCGGACTGGAGAGGACGAGCAGTACTTC.

This clone was picked up one time. The junction does not match germline at one end; this may be a read error. The J gene is TRBJ1-1, the V gene TRBV6-6, with 9 positions matching TRBD1. The CDR3 loop spans 15 amino acids. CDR1 and CDR2 from the germline V gene are MNHNY and SVGAGI (reference sequence). CDR3 DNA sequence: TGTGCCATCAGTGAGTCGACAGGGGGGGACACTGAAGCTTTCTTT. It codes for CAISESTGGDTEAFF.